Listed below are T cell receptor beta chains from one sample, sequenced in a study of T cells in Graves' hyperthyroidism and ophthalmopathy. One entry per CDR3 protein, called by TCRdb with MiXCR from the multiplex PCR reads. This sample has fewer than 500,000 distinct CDR3 sequences; about 14% occur once, and the top ten carry less than 15%. Material for sequencing was blood. The receptors here all came from a man aged 18 to 29 with Graves' ophthalmopathy. Both conserved end residues are part of each CDR3.

V: TRBV5-1
CDR3: CASSFDRVRTGELFF

V: TRBV6-1
CDR3: CASSEVGGPLVGQPQHF

V: TRBV20-1
CDR3: CSAPVDRDLAGGETQYF

V: TRBV6-1
CDR3: CASNLDRGYSNQPQHF

V: TRBV5-1
CDR3: CASSPGLAGDHEQYF

V: TRBV20-1
CDR3: CSAPLRLAGYNEQFF

V: TRBV2
CDR3: CASSEGTRITDTQYF

V: TRBV2
CDR3: CASSGEIGFSYNEQFF

V: TRBV24-1
CDR3: CATSDPGLAGNYNEQFF

V: TRBV27
CDR3: CASSLSPESEQFF

V: TRBV20-1
CDR3: CSARNPLNYGYTF

V: TRBV25-1
CDR3: CASSGTGFLGEQYF

V: TRBV24-1
CDR3: CATSDWTAEKLFF

V: TRBV18
CDR3: CASSPVTAEAFF

V: TRBV12-5
CDR3: CASGILGTEAFF

V: TRBV12-5
CDR3: CASGLVLGTGDPDYGYTF

V: TRBV18
CDR3: CASSRTGSQPQHF

V: TRBV7-9
CDR3: CASSFPRDPAHTPTDTQYF

V: TRBV7-9
CDR3: CASSLDFASAYEKLFF

V: TRBV5-1
CDR3: CASSLESRKNTEELFF

V: TRBV13
CDR3: CASSPGLGSGANVLTF

V: TRBV20-1
CDR3: CSAPSRDRGLGETQYF

V: TRBV4-1
CDR3: CASSQVSGSPGNQPQHF

V: TRBV10-1
CDR3: CASSVRDGMDSNQPQHF

V: TRBV19
CDR3: CASRGPITGELFF

V: TRBV2
CDR3: CASSEYPAGADTQYF

V: TRBV5-5
CDR3: CASSLRFGTQYF

V: TRBV9
CDR3: CASSVALASPTDTQYF

V: TRBV27
CDR3: CASRGLAEDTQYF

V: TRBV2
CDR3: CASRDRAAGYTF

V: TRBV5-1
CDR3: CASSSKGGVPGTGELFF

V: TRBV9
CDR3: CASSVDVGGSGEQYF

V: TRBV20-1
CDR3: CSAREHSMNTEAFF

V: TRBV20-1
CDR3: CSARALGTEQYF

V: TRBV24-1
CDR3: CATSETISPGELFF

V: TRBV19
CDR3: CASSIRIPDRGASYNEQFF

V: TRBV6-2/TRBV6-3
CDR3: CASRGQGAQETQYF

V: TRBV10-3
CDR3: CAISDLLTAPYEQYF

V: TRBV7-2
CDR3: CASSSERGGGLGETQYF

V: TRBV12-3/TRBV12-4
CDR3: CASSSDRENAGELFF

V: TRBV6-2/TRBV6-3
CDR3: CASSYGHRGTDTQYF

V: TRBV20-1
CDR3: CSAPGAGGSTEAFF